This T cell receptor (beta chain) was recorded in a study of blood T cell repertoires in COVID-19. Study background: Italy, Spain and the United States were the sources of the convalescent and acute COVID-19 samples. PBMCs, B-cell-depleted T cells, or T cells were the source of the cDNA or gDNA that made up the material.

In the original analysis: Using reference gene primer amplification, nucleated cell counts were estimated. Repertoires were generated with immunoSEQ multiplex PCR, while TCRdb's copy carries only in-frame clones and drops some. D and trimming were read from the DNA, whereas the V and J calls and clone size are those reported in that table. The table records about 95,000 clones, under 90% of them present only once. V was clipped by 0 bases and J by 2 bases; unmatched bases: 12. Germline CDR1 MGHRA, CDR2 YSYEKL. This CDR3 comprises 20 residues. One Seattle source followed patients from active infection through their disease course.

This receptor was identified in a man aged 55 to 69 with COVID-19, enrolled during active disease. Sequenced input: peripheral blood. The chain combines TRBV4-1 with TRBJ1-6; 8 bases line up with TRBD1. In DNA form, the CDR3 reads TGCGCCAGCAGCCAAGAGCCGGACAGGGTACACTCGACCTATAATTCACCCCTCCACTTT. It specifies CASSQEPDRVHSTYNSPLHF.